The 15 T cell receptor beta chains listed next were all sequenced from one sample in a study of CD8+CD57+ T cells in acquired aplastic anemia. Profiling of TCR beta VDJ combinations and CDR3 sequences used genomic DNA as template. A single record per CDR3 protein comes from TCRdb applying MiXCR to the reads. The sample has some 200,000 distinct CDR3 sequences; 48% are singletons. Selection for sequencing was limited to patients who had shown CD8+CD57+ cell expansion by flow cytometry. Sequencing used sorted CD4+, CD8+, or CD8+CD57+ T cells (not recorded which) from PBMCs. These receptors all stem from a human donor with aplastic anemia.

This clonotype was recorded at least ten times. The V and J genes are TRBV10-1 and TRBJ2-1, with 10 nucleotides matching TRBD2. The CDR3 length is 16 residues. The V and J ends lost 5 bases and 8 bases, in that order; junction bases with no gene match: 12. Germline V CDR1 and CDR2: WNHNN, SYGVQD (reference sequence). The chain's CDR3 is CASSSGLSGRADEQFF. CDR3 in DNA: TGCGCCAGCAGTTCTGGACTAAGCGGGAGGGCCGATGAGCAGTTCTTC.

This clonotype was observed many times. The rearrangement joins TRBV19 to TRBJ2-7; TRBD2 agrees at 10 bases. The J segment lost 1 base and the V segment lost 8 bases, leaving 5 bases of the junction unmatched. This CDR3 comprises 14 residues. CDR1 is LNHDA, CDR2 SQIVND, per germline (reference sequence). The CDR3 region has the DNA TGTGCCAGTTCGACTAGCGGGTGGTCCTACGAGCAGTACTTC. This encodes CASSTSGWSYEQYF.

With respect to this clonotype: A read error may explain this, as a much larger clone is one base away. Likely a read error: the CDR3 ends without its conserved phenylalanine or tryptophan. The chain joins TRBV15 to TRBJ2-5, with 10 bases fitting TRBD2. This CDR3 has 16 amino acids. CDR1 and CDR2 from the germline V gene are LNHNV and YYDKDF (reference sequence). With 3 bases clipped from V and 5 bases from J, the junction kept 9 bases outside the gene matches. The CDR3 protein is CATSSATSGTGETQYL. The DNA for the CDR3 is TGTGCCACCAGCAGCGCCACTAGCGGGACGGGGGAGACCCAGTACCTC.

The rearrangement uses TRBV2 and TRBJ2-7; 8 nucleotides match TRBD2. J was trimmed by 2 bases and V by 11 bases; bases with no gene match: 8. The germline V gene has CDR1 SNHLY and CDR2 FYNNEI. CDR3 length: 13 amino acids. CDR3 nucleotide sequence: TGTGCCTGGAGTACTAGCGGAACCTACGAGCAGTACTTC. This gives the protein CAWSTSGTYEQYF. Full variable domain (remainder filled in from reference TRBV2 and TRBJ2-7): EPEVTQTPSHQVTQMGQEVILRCVPISNHLYFYWYRQILGQKVEFLVSFYNNEISEKSEIFDDQFSVERPDGSNFTLKIRSTKLEDSAMYFCAWSTSGTYEQYFGPGTRLTVT.

The rearrangement links TRBV27 to TRBJ2-4; D is tentatively TRBD1 or TRBD2 (5 bases each). Trimming shortened V by 6 bases and J by 16 bases, and 22 bases separated the two germline ends. CDR1 is MNHEY and CDR2 is SMNVEV in the germline V gene (reference sequence). The CDR3 is made up of 13 amino acids. CDR3 sequence reads: CASSQTAGQGFYF. The CDR3 DNA sequence: TGTGCCAGCAGCCAGACGGCGGGTCAGGGATTTTACTTC.

This clonotype was observed once. The rearrangement uses TRBV7-2 and TRBJ1-2; D is possibly TRBD1 (6 bases). The CDR3 totals 13 residues. V lost 6 bases, J lost 7 bases, and 15 bases lay in between. The V gene's germline CDR1 is SGHTA and CDR2 FQGNSA. The CDR3 loop is CASRPTGHGGYTF. The CDR3 DNA reads as TGTGCCAGCAGGCCGACAGGCCACGGTGGCTACACCTTC.

The chain couples TRBV2 to TRBJ1-2; 8 positions match TRBD1. Trimming cost V 5 bases and J 4 bases; bases outside gene matches: 6. The CDR3 runs to 14 residues. Germline values: CDR1 SNHLY, CDR2 FYNNEI. CDR3 amino acids: CASSFGQGSYGYTF. The CDR3 bases are TGTGCCAGCAGTTTTGGACAGGGTAGCTATGGCTACACCTTC.

This clonotype was seen ten or more times. The chain is built from TRBV7-2 and TRBJ2-1, with D perhaps TRBD2 (6 bases). Germline lookup yields CDR1 SGHTA and CDR2 FQGNSA. V was trimmed by 0 bases and J by 6 bases, leaving 12 bases between them. This CDR3 has 15 residues. CDR3 loop: CASSLARGLGNEQFF. In DNA, the CDR3 is TGTGCCAGCAGCTTAGCACGGGGGTTAGGCAATGAGCAGTTCTTC.

Turning to this clonotype: One end of the junction is discordant with germline, which a read error may explain. J is TRBJ1-2 and V is TRBV10-1, with D uncertain. The CDR3 is made up of 15 amino acids. Germline lookup yields CDR1 WNHNN and CDR2 SYGVQD (reference sequence). The CDR3 nucleotides read TGCACCAGCAGAGATCTTGGTGTAGGAAAATATGGCTACACCTTC. Protein: CTSRDLGVGKYGYTF.

The table lists this clonotype with many counts. This rearrangement joins TRBV24-1 to TRBJ2-3; a weak D match, TRBD1 (5 bases). In germline, CDR1 is KGHDR, CDR2 SFDVKD. The CDR3 extends over 15 amino acids. The germline V and J ends were trimmed by 7 bases and 0 bases, with 13 bases remaining between them. The DNA for the CDR3 is TGTGCCACCAGCCTACCTAGGGGCAGCACAGATACGCAGTATTTT. It codes for CATSLPRGSTDTQYF.

The chain uses TRBV19 and TRBJ1-4; the match to TRBD1 covers 7 bases. Trimming took 6 bases from V and 3 from J; bases not matched to a gene: 4. Germline assignment: CDR1 LNHDA and CDR2 SQIVND (reference sequence). This CDR3 region has 14 residues. In DNA form, the CDR3 reads TGTGCCAGTAGGAGACAGGGAGCTAATGAAAAACTGTTTTTT. Translation gives CASRRQGANEKLFF.

A single count supports this clonotype. The rearrangement links TRBV29-1 to TRBJ2-1; D ambiguous. The CDR3 runs 15 residues. Trimming took 3 bases from V and 3 from J, leaving 15 bases between them. Per the germline V gene, CDR1 is SQVTM and CDR2 is ANQGSEA. CDR3 coding DNA: TGCAGCGTTGATTTGGCTCCGGGCATCTACAATGAGCAGTTCTTC. Translating it yields CSVDLAPGIYNEQFF.

This clonotype was recorded at least ten times. V and J are TRBV6-1 and TRBJ2-1; 7 nucleotides agree with TRBD2. The germline V gene has CDR1 MNHNS and CDR2 SASEGT. V lost 8 bases, J lost 5 bases, and 6 bases stayed unmatched. This CDR3 region has 13 residues. CDR3: CASRLAAHNEQFF. CDR3 nucleotide sequence: TGTGCCAGCCGCCTAGCGGCCCACAATGAGCAGTTCTTC.

V and J are TRBV7-6 and TRBJ2-5, with 9 bases aligning to TRBD2. This CDR3 spans 18 amino acids. CDR1 and CDR2 (germline): SGHVS, FNYEAQ. V dropped 4 bases and J dropped 5; count of bases not matched to a gene: 17. The CDR3 DNA follows: TGTGCCAGCAGCTCGGACAGCGGGGGGTACCCCGCCGGGGAGACCCAGTACTTC. Residues: CASSSDSGGYPAGETQYF. Full variable domain (missing parts from reference TRBV7-6 and TRBJ2-5): GAGVSQSPRYKVTKRGQDVALRCDPISGHVSLYWYRQALGQGPEFLTYFNYEAQQDKSGLPNDRFSAERPEGSISTLTIQRTEQRDSAMYRCASSSDSGGYPAGETQYFGPGTRLLVL.

The J gene is TRBJ1-2, the V gene TRBV19; no firm D call. The length of the CDR3 is 11 residues. The V gene's germline CDR1 is LNHDA and CDR2 SQIVND (reference sequence). CDR3 DNA: TGTGGTACAAGCCTCTACTATGGCTACACCTTC. Amino acids: CGTSLYYGYTF.